These 12 T cell receptor beta chains were sequenced from one sample in a study of OX40 agonist ivuxolimab in advanced cancers. Produced via immunoSEQ multiplex PCR; TCRdb's table is partial and in-frame only. Of under 100,000 clones listed, more than 85% are singletons. The material sequenced was CD4+ or CD8+ T cells sorted from blood, taken in a trial of the OX40 agonist ivuxolimab. The receptors were gathered from an adult with an advanced solid tumor such as melanoma, head and neck, liver or kidney cancer.

This chain links TRBV10-3 with TRBJ2-3; D gene ambiguous. Germline V lookup: CDR1 ENHRY, CDR2 SYGVKD. The CDR3 is made up of 13 amino acids. V shed 3 bases and J shed 6 bases, with 10 bases lying between them. Here the CDR3 DNA reads TGTGCCATCAGTGACCTTCCCGGGGATACGCAGTATTTT. Its protein is CAISDLPGDTQYF.

The rearrangement links TRBV5-1 to TRBJ2-2; a possible D gene is TRBD2 (6 bases). Germline CDR1 is SGHRS and CDR2 is YFSETQ. V was trimmed by 0 bases and J by 7 bases, leaving 10 bases between them. This CDR3 is built from 14 residues. The CDR3 sequence is CASSLEPAGGELFF. In DNA, the CDR3 is TGCGCCAGCAGCTTGGAACCAGCGGGCGGGGAGCTGTTTTTT.

The gene calls are TRBV6-6 and TRBJ1-2, with D maybe TRBD1 (5 bases). Germline V gene data show CDR1 as MNHNY and CDR2 as SVGAGI (reference sequence). V was trimmed by 6 bases and J by 1 base, leaving 9 bases between them. The CDR3 consists of 13 residues. CDR3 sequence: CASSRDSNYGYTF. The CDR3, as DNA: TGTGCCAGCAGCCGCGACAGTAACTATGGCTACACCTTC.

This chain joins TRBV7-2 and TRBJ1-1; TRBD1 is a possible D gene (6 bases). V was cut by 5 bases and J by 1 base, with 14 bases left in between. This CDR3 spans 15 amino acids. Germline-derived CDR1 and CDR2 are SGHTA and FQGNSA. The CDR3 DNA follows: TGTGCCAGCAGCGTACAGACAGGAACGAACACTGAAGCTTTCTTT. Amino acid sequence: CASSVQTGTNTEAFF.

The chain joins TRBV6-6 to TRBJ2-5, with TRBD1 identical over 10 bases. Germline lookup yields CDR1 MNHNY and CDR2 SVGAGI (reference sequence). CDR3 length: 14 amino acids. The trim removed 6 bases at V and 4 bases at J, leaving 5 bases unmatched. The CDR3 spells CASSSTGGAETQYF. The CDR3 nucleotides are TGTGCCAGCAGCTCGACAGGGGGCGCAGAGACCCAGTACTTC.

The V call is TRBV6-1, the J call TRBJ2-7; weak D call: TRBD2 (6 bases). Germline CDR1 and CDR2: MNHNS and SASEGT. V was shortened by 8 bases and J by 1 base, with 18 bases between the two germline ends. This CDR3 is 15 amino acids long. The CDR3 coding sequence is TGTGCCAGCCTATTCCCCGGGAGTGGATCCTACGAGCAGTACTTC. Translated: CASLFPGSGSYEQYF.

The CDR3 region has the DNA TGTGCCTGGGCGACAGGGGACGCGGAGACCCAGTACTTC. It is translated as CAWATGDAETQYF. V usage is TRBV30 and J usage is TRBJ2-5; 8 bases fit TRBD1. V lost 5 bases to trimming and J lost 5 bases; unmatched junction nucleotides: 7. Germline V gives CDR1 GTSNPN, CDR2 SVGIG (reference sequence). This CDR3 has 13 residues.

The chain has TRBV7-2 and TRBJ2-5; D call uncertain. This CDR3 contains 14 residues. Germline V lookup: CDR1 SGHTA, CDR2 FQGNSA. V lost 0 bases, J lost 4 bases, and 9 bases lay in between. CDR3 bases: TGTGCCAGCAGCTTAGCGCAGCGAACAGAGACCCAGTACTTC. It codes for CASSLAQRTETQYF.

The chain links TRBV6-6 to TRBJ1-2, with D hard to call. The CDR3 sequence is 15 residues long. Germline V CDR1 and CDR2: MNHNY, SVGAGI (reference sequence). Trimming cost V 5 bases and J 0 bases, with 13 bases left between them. CDR3 DNA: TGTGCCAGCAGTCGGACGGAGGATTCTAACTATGGCTACACCTTC. It translates to CASSRTEDSNYGYTF.

This sequence joins TRBV19 and TRBJ2-5, with D tentatively TRBD1 or TRBD2 (7 bases each). Germline V gene lookup returns CDR1 LNHDA and CDR2 SQIVND (reference sequence). The ends were cut back, 5 bases at V and 0 bases at J, with 19 bases in the middle. There are 17 residues in the CDR3. The CDR3 region is CASSATGPGGNQETQYF. As DNA, the CDR3 is TGTGCCAGTAGTGCGACAGGGCCGGGAGGTAACCAAGAGACCCAGTACTTC.

This chain connects TRBV27 to TRBJ2-1; TRBD2 matches at 10 bases. With 4 bases clipped from V and 4 bases from J, the junction kept 4 bases outside the gene matches. CDR3 length: 15 amino acids. The V gene's germline CDR1 is MNHEY and CDR2 SMNVEV (reference sequence). The CDR3 spells CASSSWTSGYNEQFF. DNA of the CDR3: TGTGCCAGCAGTTCTTGGACTAGCGGATACAATGAGCAGTTCTTC.

This CDR3 reads CASSFRANTEAFF. In DNA form, the CDR3 reads TGTGCCAGCAGTTTCCGAGCGAACACTGAAGCTTTCTTT. The V and J genes are TRBV27 and TRBJ1-1; D call uncertain. Trimming removed 3 bases at V and 1 base at J, with 6 bases between. The CDR3 covers 13 residues. Germline V gene sequence: CDR1 MNHEY, CDR2 SMNVEV (reference sequence).